One and the same sample provided the 20 T cell receptor beta chains below, sequenced in a study. TCRdb re-analysed the 5' RACE reads in MiXCR, keeping a single row per CDR3 protein. The sample comprises tens of thousands of distinct CDR3 sequences, roughly a quarter of which are singletons, and 2% to 2.5% rests with the top ten. Tregs were sorted as CD4+CD25+CD127-/low cells. Sequenced sample: tumor-infiltrating Tregs sorted from the breast tumor. The receptors here all came from a female donor with breast cancer.

This clonotype appeared many times. This chain uses TRBV9 with TRBJ1-1; 7 bases line up with TRBD1. The CDR3 has 15 amino acids. The V and J ends lost 4 bases and 0 bases, in that order; junction bases with no gene match: 6. From germline, CDR1 is SGDLS and CDR2 YYNGEE. This chain's CDR3 is CASSSLGQLNTEAFF. As DNA, the CDR3 is TGTGCCAGCAGCTCTTTGGGACAGTTGAACACTGAAGCTTTCTTT.

The J gene is TRBJ2-1, the V gene TRBV6-4; 9 nucleotides match TRBD1. This CDR3 comprises 17 residues. The germline CDR1 and CDR2 sequences are MRHNA and SNTAGT. V lost 4 bases and J lost 4; bases outside the gene matches: 11. CDR3 sequence: CASSASGTGYGYNEQFF. The DNA for the CDR3 is TGTGCCAGCAGTGCATCCGGGACAGGGTATGGTTACAATGAGCAGTTCTTC.

The sample holds many counts of this clonotype. The chain links TRBV7-6 to TRBJ2-7; D is uncertain. This CDR3 is built from 14 residues. Germline V gene sequence: CDR1 SGHVS, CDR2 FNYEAQ. V was pared by 2 bases and J by 0 bases, with 8 bases between. The CDR3 bases are TGTGCCAGCAGCTTAAGCAGCGCCTCCTACGAGCAGTACTTC. It is translated as CASSLSSASYEQYF.

This clonotype was seen many times. The chain uses TRBV11-3 and TRBJ2-1; no clear D gene. V dropped 5 bases and J dropped 0 bases, with 8 bases sitting between them. Per the germline V gene, CDR1 is SGHNT and CDR2 is YENEEA. The CDR3 length is 14 residues. CDR3 DNA: TGTGCCAGCAGCCAGATGGGCTCCTACAATGAGCAGTTCTTC. Its translation is CASSQMGSYNEQFF.

This clonotype was counted ten times or more. V is TRBV5-1 and J is TRBJ2-7; D is uncertain. This CDR3 contains 16 residues. Trimming cost V 0 bases and J 5 bases, with 18 bases left between them. The germline gives CDR1 SGHRS, CDR2 YFSETQ. CDR3 residues: CASSLDSWEVPHEQYF. The CDR3 DNA reads TGCGCCAGCAGCTTGGACTCCTGGGAAGTCCCCCACGAGCAGTACTTC.

This clonotype showed up many times. V and J are TRBV4-1 and TRBJ2-4; D unclear. V was cut by 4 bases and J by 0 bases, with 10 bases left in between. The germline CDR1 and CDR2 sequences are MGHRA and YSYEKL. This CDR3 contains 15 residues. The chain's CDR3 is CASSLLGLAKNIQYF. The CDR3 DNA reads TGCGCCAGCAGCCTTCTAGGTCTAGCCAAAAACATTCAGTACTTC.

In this sample, this clonotype turned up a few times. This chain joins TRBV7-2 and TRBJ1-2; D remains ambiguous. In germline, CDR1 is SGHTA, CDR2 FQGNSA. This CDR3 has 17 amino acids. V was trimmed by 1 base and J by 3 bases, leaving 18 bases between them. The CDR3 sequence: CASSLEGSRGSDYGYTF. Written as DNA, the CDR3 is TGTGCCAGCAGCTTAGAGGGTTCGCGCGGCAGTGACTATGGCTACACCTTC.

This clonotype was counted only a few times. The gene calls are TRBV6-4 and TRBJ1-5; D call uncertain. The CDR3 spans 13 residues. In germline, CDR1 is MRHNA, CDR2 SNTAGT. Trimming shortened V by 2 bases and J by 2 bases, and 4 bases separated the two germline ends. The CDR3: CASSDRRNQPQHF. In nucleotides, the CDR3 is TGTGCCAGCAGTGACAGGCGCAATCAGCCCCAGCATTTT.

V and J are TRBV19 and TRBJ1-5; TRBD1 might be the D (5 bases). The V end was cut by 8 bases, the J end by 4 bases, with 18 bases between. Per the germline V gene, CDR1 is LNHDA and CDR2 is SQIVND (reference sequence). The CDR3 sequence is 15 residues long. The CDR3 DNA reads TGTGCCAGTTGCGTCCGGGGGAACAATAATCAGCCCCAGCATTTT. This translates into CASCVRGNNNQPQHF.

This clonotype has a count of ten or more. This chain joins TRBV7-9 and TRBJ2-1; D remains ambiguous. With 0 bases removed from V and 9 bases from J, the gap between germline ends came to 3 bases. This CDR3 comprises 11 residues. Looked up from germline, CDR1 is SEHNR and CDR2 is FQNEAQ (reference sequence). In nucleotides, the CDR3 is TGTGCCAGCAGCTTAGCTTCTGAGCAGTTCTTC. This sequence encodes CASSLASEQFF.

This chain links TRBV2 with TRBJ2-2, with 8 bases identical to TRBD1. Germline-derived CDR1 and CDR2 are SNHLY and FYNNEI. V lost 4 bases, J lost 0 bases, and 1 base stayed unmatched. The CDR3 runs 15 residues. The CDR3 bases are TGTGCCAGCAGTGGACAGGGGACGAACACCGGGGAGCTGTTTTTT. The encoded protein is CASSGQGTNTGELFF.

Comments on this clonotype: This may arise from a read error, as a much more abundant clone is one base away. Here the CDR3 omits its conserved ending phenylalanine or tryptophan, so a read error is the likely source. V and J are TRBV12-3 or TRBV12-4 and TRBJ2-3; D might be TRBD1 or TRBD2, each matching 5 bases. V was clipped by 7 bases and J by 1 base, with 12 bases between them. The CDR3 is 14 amino acids. The CDR3 DNA is TGTGCCAGCAATTTGTCGGGGCGCACAGATACGCAGTATATT. Translated, it gives CASNLSGRTDTQYI.

This clonotype was seen at least ten times. The chain combines TRBV11-2 with TRBJ2-3, with unresolved D. CDR1 and CDR2 from the germline V gene are SGHAT and FQNNGV. V lost 1 base to trimming and J lost 4 bases, with 9 bases between them. The CDR3 is 14 amino acids. The chain's CDR3 is CASSLGGPSDTQYF. CDR3 DNA: TGTGCCAGCAGCTTAGGCGGCCCCTCAGATACGCAGTATTTT.

Within the sample, this clonotype is medium-sized. The rearrangement links TRBV20-1 to TRBJ2-7; tentatively, D is TRBD2 (6 bases). This CDR3 is built from 12 residues. Trimming took off 2 bases at V and 3 bases at J, with 8 bases between the two ends. Germline V gives CDR1 DFQATT, CDR2 SNEGSKA (reference sequence). DNA of the CDR3: TGCAGTGCTAGACAGACTAGCTACGAGCAGTACTTC. Translating gives CSARQTSYEQYF.

The genes are TRBV9 and TRBJ2-7; 12 nucleotides line up with TRBD2. The CDR3 covers 15 residues. Germline values: CDR1 SGDLS, CDR2 YYNGEE. V gave up 0 bases and J gave up 6 bases; unmatched junction bases: 4. The CDR3 nucleotides read TGTGCCAGCAGCGTAGATCCTAGCGGGAGGGGCGAGCAGTACTTC. Translation: CASSVDPSGRGEQYF.

This chain joins TRBV11-2 and TRBJ2-3; 10 bases map to TRBD2. Germline V CDR1 and CDR2: SGHAT, FQNNGV. Trimming removed 5 bases from V and 4 bases from J; junction bases left unmatched: 9. This CDR3 comprises 16 residues. The CDR3 protein is CASSPLGAGGADTQYF. In DNA form, the CDR3 reads TGTGCCAGCAGCCCCCTGGGAGCGGGAGGGGCAGATACGCAGTATTTT. Filled out from reference TRBV11-2 and TRBJ2-3, the complete variable domain reads EAGVAQSPRYKIIEKRQSVAFWCNPISGHATLYWYQQILGQGPKLLIQFQNNGVVDDSQLPKDRFSAERLKGVDSTLKIQPAKLEDSAVYLCASSPLGAGGADTQYFGPGTRLTVL.

This clonotype appeared many times. For the CDR3, the DNA is TGTGCCAGCAACCCACAGGTTAGCAATCAGCCCCAGCATTTT. This sequence encodes CASNPQVSNQPQHF. V and J are TRBV5-5 and TRBJ1-5, with D perhaps TRBD1 (5 bases). V was shortened by 6 bases and J by 0 bases, with 10 bases between the two germline ends. The CDR3 length is 14 residues. The germline V gene encodes CDR1 SGHKS and CDR2 YYEKEE (reference sequence).

Only a few counts were recorded for this clonotype. This chain connects TRBV27 to TRBJ2-1, with TRBD2 matching 7 bases. CDR1 and CDR2 from the germline V gene are MNHEY and SMNVEV (reference sequence). With 1 base clipped from V and 6 bases from J, the junction kept 12 bases outside the gene matches. The CDR3 spans 17 residues. The DNA for the CDR3 is TGTGCCAGCAGTTTATTTGCGGGAGAGTGGCAGTCCAATGAGCAGTTCTTC. Residues: CASSLFAGEWQSNEQFF.

This clonotype has only a few counts. The chain couples TRBV5-1 to TRBJ1-1; maybe TRBD1 (5 bases). V was shortened by 4 bases and J by 2 bases, with 9 bases between the two germline ends. There are 13 residues in the CDR3. The germline CDR1 and CDR2 sequences are SGHRS and YFSETQ. CDR3 in DNA: TGCGCCAGCAGCCAAACAGGTAACACTGAAGCTTTCTTT. This gives the protein CASSQTGNTEAFF.

As concerns this clonotype: A junction end diverges from the germline sequence, so it may reflect a read error. V gene TRBV29-1 combines with J gene TRBJ2-1, with TRBD2 matching 9 bases. The CDR3 has 14 residues. Per germline, CDR1 SQVTM and CDR2 ANQGSEA. The CDR3 region has the DNA TGCAGCACCCTCCTAGCGGGATTGGACAATGAGCAGCTCTTC. It specifies CSTLLAGLDNEQLF.